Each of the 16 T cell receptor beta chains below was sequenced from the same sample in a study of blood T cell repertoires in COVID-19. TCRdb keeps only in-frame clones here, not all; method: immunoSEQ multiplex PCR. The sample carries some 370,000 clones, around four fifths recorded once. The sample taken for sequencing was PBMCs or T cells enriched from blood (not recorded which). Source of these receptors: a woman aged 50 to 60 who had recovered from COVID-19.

As DNA, the CDR3 is TGTGCCAGCAGCCTCTCTGGAAACACCATATATTTT. This sequence encodes CASSLSGNTIYF. The chain has TRBV5-8 and TRBJ1-3, with D uncertain. The CDR3 is 12 residues long. Trimming stripped 4 bases from V and 0 bases from J, with 2 bases between. From germline, CDR1 is SGHTS and CDR2 YDEGEE.

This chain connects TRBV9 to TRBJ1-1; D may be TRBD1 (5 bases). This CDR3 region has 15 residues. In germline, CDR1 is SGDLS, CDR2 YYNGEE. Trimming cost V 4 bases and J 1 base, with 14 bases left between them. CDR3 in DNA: TGTGCCAGCAGCTTCTCCGGGACTGCGAACACTGAAGCTTTCTTT. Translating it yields CASSFSGTANTEAFF.

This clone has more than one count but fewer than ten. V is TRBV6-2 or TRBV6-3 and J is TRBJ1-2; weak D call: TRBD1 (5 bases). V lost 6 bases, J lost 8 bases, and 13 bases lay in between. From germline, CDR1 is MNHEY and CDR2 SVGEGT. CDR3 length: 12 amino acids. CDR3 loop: CASSPIGVGYTF. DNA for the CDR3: TGTGCCAGCAGCCCCATAGGGGTGGGCTACACCTTC.

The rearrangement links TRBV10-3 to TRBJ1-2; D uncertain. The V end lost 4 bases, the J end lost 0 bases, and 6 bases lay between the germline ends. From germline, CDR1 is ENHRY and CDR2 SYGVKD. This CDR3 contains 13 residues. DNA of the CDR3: TGTGCCATCAGTGCGGGGTCTAACTATGGCTACACCTTC. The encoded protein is CAISAGSNYGYTF.

CDR3: CASSSYQDQPQHF. The CDR3 nucleotides read TGTGCCAGCAGCTCCTACCAAGATCAGCCCCAGCATTTT. The V and J genes are TRBV7-2 and TRBJ1-5; D gene uncertain. The CDR3 extends over 13 amino acids. CDR1 is SGHTA and CDR2 is FQGNSA in the germline V gene. V was trimmed by 4 bases and J by 5 bases, leaving 9 bases between them.

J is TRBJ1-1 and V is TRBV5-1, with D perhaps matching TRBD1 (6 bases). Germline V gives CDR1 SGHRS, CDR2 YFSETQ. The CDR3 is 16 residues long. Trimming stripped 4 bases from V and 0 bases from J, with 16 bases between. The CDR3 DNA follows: TGCGCCAGCAGCATATCGCGGGGGCCCGTGAACACTGAAGCTTTCTTT. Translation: CASSISRGPVNTEAFF.

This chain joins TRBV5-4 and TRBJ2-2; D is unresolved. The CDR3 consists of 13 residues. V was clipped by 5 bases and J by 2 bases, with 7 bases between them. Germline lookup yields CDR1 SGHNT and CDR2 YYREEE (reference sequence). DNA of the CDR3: TGTGCCAGCAGAATACTAAACACCGGGGAGCTGTTTTTT. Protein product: CASRILNTGELFF.

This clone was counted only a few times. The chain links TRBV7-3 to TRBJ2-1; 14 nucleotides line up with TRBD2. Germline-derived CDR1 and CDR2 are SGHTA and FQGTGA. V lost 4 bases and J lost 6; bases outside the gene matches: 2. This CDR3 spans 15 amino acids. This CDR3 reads CASSSGLAGVNEQFF. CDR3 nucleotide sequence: TGTGCCAGCAGCTCGGGACTAGCGGGAGTCAATGAGCAGTTCTTC.

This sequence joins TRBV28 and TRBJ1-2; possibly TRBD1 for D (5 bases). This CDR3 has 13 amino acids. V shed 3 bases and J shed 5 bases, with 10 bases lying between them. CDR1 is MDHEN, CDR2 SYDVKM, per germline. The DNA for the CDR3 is TGTGCCAGCAGTTTGGAGGGACCTTATGGCTACACCTTC. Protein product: CASSLEGPYGYTF.

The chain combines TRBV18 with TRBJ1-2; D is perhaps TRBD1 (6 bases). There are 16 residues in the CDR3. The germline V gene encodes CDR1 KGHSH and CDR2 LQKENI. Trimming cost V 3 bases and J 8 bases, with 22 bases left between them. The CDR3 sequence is CASSPQGDMRVGGYTF. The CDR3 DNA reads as TGTGCCAGCTCACCGCAAGGGGACATGAGGGTTGGCGGCTACACCTTC.

The CDR3 loop reads CASRRLAGLNTGELFF. CDR3 nucleotides: TGCGCCAGTAGGAGGCTGGCGGGGTTGAACACCGGGGAGCTGTTTTTT. The chain links TRBV5-1 to TRBJ2-2; tentatively, D is TRBD2 (6 bases). The germline V and J ends were trimmed by 8 bases and 1 base, with 18 bases remaining between them. The CDR3 covers 16 residues. Germline values: CDR1 SGHRS, CDR2 YFSETQ.

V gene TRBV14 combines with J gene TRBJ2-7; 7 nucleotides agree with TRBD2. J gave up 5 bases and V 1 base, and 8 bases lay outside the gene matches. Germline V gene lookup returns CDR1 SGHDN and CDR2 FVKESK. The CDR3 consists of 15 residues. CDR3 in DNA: TGTGCCAGCAGCCAAGGGTGGGCTAGCGGTCACGAGCAGTACTTC. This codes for CASSQGWASGHEQYF.

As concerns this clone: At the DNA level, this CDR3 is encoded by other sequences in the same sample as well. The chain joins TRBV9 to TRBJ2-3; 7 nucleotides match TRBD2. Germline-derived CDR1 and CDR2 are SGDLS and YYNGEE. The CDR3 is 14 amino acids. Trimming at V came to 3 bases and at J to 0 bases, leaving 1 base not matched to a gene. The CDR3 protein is CASSASGSTDTQYF. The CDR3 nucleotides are TGTGCCAGCAGCGCTAGCGGTAGCACAGATACGCAGTATTTT.

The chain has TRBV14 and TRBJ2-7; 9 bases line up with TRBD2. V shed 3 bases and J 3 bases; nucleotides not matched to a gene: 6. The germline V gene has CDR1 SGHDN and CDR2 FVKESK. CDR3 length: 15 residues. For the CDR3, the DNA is TGTGCCAGCAGCCATCGACTAGCGGAGCACTACGAGCAGTACTTC. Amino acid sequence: CASSHRLAEHYEQYF.

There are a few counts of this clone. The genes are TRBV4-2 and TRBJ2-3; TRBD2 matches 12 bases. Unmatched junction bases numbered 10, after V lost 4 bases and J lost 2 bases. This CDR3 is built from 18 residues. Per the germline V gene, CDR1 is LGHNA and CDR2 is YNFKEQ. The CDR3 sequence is CASSPSRTSGVSTDTQYF. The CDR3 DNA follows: TGTGCCAGCAGCCCAAGTCGGACTAGCGGGGTTTCCACAGATACGCAGTATTTT.

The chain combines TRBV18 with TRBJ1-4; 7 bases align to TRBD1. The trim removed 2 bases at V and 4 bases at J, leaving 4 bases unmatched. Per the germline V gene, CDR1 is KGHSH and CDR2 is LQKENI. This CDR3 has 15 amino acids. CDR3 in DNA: TGTGCCAGCTCACCAGGGACAGAAGATAATGAAAAACTGTTTTTT. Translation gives CASSPGTEDNEKLFF.